This passage covers 17 T cell receptor beta chains from one sample sequenced in a study of cytomegalovirus exposure and HLA in healthy donors. The PCR used 60 Vbeta and 13 Jbeta primers. TCRdb's table, derived via immunoSEQ multiplex PCR, lists solely in-frame clones and lacks some. The data show approximately 100,000 clones, with around 80% seen just once and roughly 4.9% held by the top ten. Material for sequencing was PBMCs. All receptors come from a female donor in good health and CMV-seropositive.

This chain uses TRBV14 with TRBJ2-2, with a tentative D call TRBD1 (5 bases). The V end lost 2 bases, the J end lost 6 bases, and 13 bases lay between the germline ends. Per the germline V gene, CDR1 is SGHDN and CDR2 is FVKESK. This CDR3 spans 15 amino acids. CDR3 amino acids: CASSQYYRSSGELFF. The CDR3, as DNA: TGTGCCAGCAGCCAATATTACAGGTCATCCGGGGAGCTGTTTTTT.

The chain links TRBV2 to TRBJ1-3, with D maybe TRBD1 (5 bases). V was pared by 4 bases and J by 4 bases, with 8 bases between. CDR3 length equals 13 residues. Germline V CDR1 and CDR2: SNHLY, FYNNEI. In nucleotides, the CDR3 is TGTGCCAGCAGTGTAGGGGTCGGAAACACCATATATTTT. Protein sequence: CASSVGVGNTIYF.

The genes are TRBV28 and TRBJ2-7; 8 nucleotides match TRBD1. Germline CDR1 MDHEN, CDR2 SYDVKM. J was trimmed by 6 bases and V by 4 bases; bases with no gene match: 8. The CDR3 covers 14 residues. The CDR3 DNA follows: TGTGCCAGCAGTTCGCGGACAGGGCGGGTCGAGCAGTACTTC. Translated, it gives CASSSRTGRVEQYF.

The table lists this clone with a few counts. This chain joins TRBV6-5 and TRBJ1-6; 11 positions match TRBD1. Germline CDR1 MNHEY, CDR2 SVGAGI. J gave up 12 bases and V 2 bases, and 6 bases lay outside the gene matches. The CDR3 loop spans 15 amino acids. For the CDR3, the DNA is TGTGCCAGCAGTTACGGGACAGGGGGGTTCGGACCCCTCCACTTT. Translated: CASSYGTGGFGPLHF.

The V and J genes are TRBV5-6 and TRBJ1-4, with 8 nucleotides matching TRBD1. V shed 4 bases and J 7 bases; nucleotides not matched to a gene: 6. This CDR3 has 14 residues. Germline-derived CDR1 and CDR2 are SGHDT and YYEEEE. The chain's CDR3 is CASSADRASEKLFF. Written as DNA, the CDR3 is TGTGCCAGCAGCGCGGACAGGGCTAGTGAAAAACTGTTTTTT.

The chain carries TRBV28 and TRBJ1-2; D possibly corresponds to TRBD1 (6 bases). The V gene lost 2 bases and the J gene lost 5 bases, with 9 bases spanning the gap. Germline-derived CDR1 and CDR2 are MDHEN and SYDVKM. This CDR3 has 13 amino acids. Here the CDR3 reads CASSLGQRYGYTF. In DNA form, the CDR3 reads TGTGCCAGCAGTTTAGGACAGCGTTATGGCTACACCTTC.

The J gene is TRBJ2-1, the V gene TRBV6-6; TRBD1 might be the D (7 bases). This CDR3 comprises 16 residues. V gave up 5 bases and J gave up 4 bases, with 18 bases separating them. Germline CDR1 MNHNY, CDR2 SVGAGI (reference sequence). In DNA form, the CDR3 reads TGTGCCAGCAGTGGGGGGAGACAGGGCTTATACAATGAGCAGTTCTTC. Protein: CASSGGRQGLYNEQFF.

The sample holds one count of this clone. V usage is TRBV4-2 and J usage is TRBJ1-1; possible D gene TRBD1, 5 bases. Trimming stripped 1 base from V and 0 bases from J, with 15 bases between. The germline V gene encodes CDR1 LGHNA and CDR2 YNFKEQ. There are 17 residues in the CDR3. For the CDR3, the DNA is TGTGCCAGCAGCCAAGGGTCCGGGGGACGAATGAACACTGAAGCTTTCTTT. This translates into CASSQGSGGRMNTEAFF.

This chain uses TRBV6-4 with TRBJ2-3; the match to TRBD2 covers 8 bases. CDR1 and CDR2 from the germline V gene are MRHNA and SNTAGT. V trimming: 5 bases; J trimming: 3 bases; junction bases outside the gene matches: 7. The CDR3 spans 15 residues. The CDR3 protein is CASSLVAGGTDTQYF. CDR3 nucleotide sequence: TGTGCCAGCAGTTTGGTGGCGGGAGGAACAGATACGCAGTATTTT.

This clone was seen a handful of times. The J gene is TRBJ2-7, the V gene TRBV6-1, with TRBD2 identical over 8 bases. This CDR3 has 15 amino acids. V was clipped by 1 base and J by 3 bases; unmatched bases: 5. Germline V gene lookup returns CDR1 MNHNS and CDR2 SASEGT. The CDR3: CASSEGAGAYYEQYF. CDR3 nucleotides: TGTGCCAGCAGTGAAGGAGCGGGAGCATACTACGAGCAGTACTTC.

The rearrangement uses TRBV4-1 and TRBJ1-2, with D possibly being TRBD1 (5 bases). CDR3 length equals 17 residues. V gave up 0 bases and J gave up 9 bases, with 23 bases separating them. Germline CDR1 and CDR2: MGHRA and YSYEKL. Here the CDR3 reads CASSQERGGPGSSSYTF. The CDR3 nucleotides are TGCGCCAGCAGCCAAGAACGGGGGGGACCGGGAAGTTCCAGCTACACCTTC.

The J gene is TRBJ1-2, the V gene TRBV28; TRBD1 matches 7 bases. Germline V gene lookup returns CDR1 MDHEN and CDR2 SYDVKM. The trim removed 4 bases at V and 7 bases at J, leaving 15 bases unmatched. The CDR3 extends over 16 amino acids. The CDR3 DNA is TGTGCCAGCAGTTCCCGGGACAGTAAGAAGTATGGTGGCTACACCTTC. This codes for CASSSRDSKKYGGYTF.

The chain is built from TRBV2 and TRBJ1-2, with 9 bases fitting TRBD1. The CDR3 is 13 amino acids. Germline-derived CDR1 and CDR2 are SNHLY and FYNNEI. Unmatched junction bases numbered 2, after V lost 3 bases and J lost 6 bases. The CDR3 loop reads CASSETGGDGYTF. The CDR3 DNA reads TGTGCCAGCAGTGAGACAGGGGGGGATGGCTACACCTTC.

The chain combines TRBV7-9 with TRBJ1-2; maybe TRBD1 (6 bases). Trimming shortened V by 6 bases and J by 3 bases, and 11 bases separated the two germline ends. CDR3 size: 13 residues. CDR1 is SEHNR, CDR2 FQNEAQ, per germline (reference sequence). The CDR3 sequence is CASRRDNDYGYTF. The CDR3, as DNA: TGTGCCAGCAGACGGGACAACGACTATGGCTACACCTTC.

This chain uses TRBV5-1 with TRBJ2-3, with a tentative D call TRBD1 (5 bases). Trimming left V 1 base short and J 0 bases short, with 9 bases between. The CDR3 has 15 residues. The germline CDR1 and CDR2 sequences are SGHRS and YFSETQ. The CDR3 DNA reads TGCGCCAGCAGCTTGATTAGGGGAAGCACAGATACGCAGTATTTT. It encodes CASSLIRGSTDTQYF.

J is TRBJ2-3 and V is TRBV6-5; 7 bases align to TRBD2. Germline V gene lookup returns CDR1 MNHEY and CDR2 SVGAGI. There are 16 residues in the CDR3. Trimming cost V 2 bases and J 1 base; bases outside gene matches: 6. The CDR3 nucleotides read TGTGCCAGCAGTTACAATTCGGGGGGAGGCACAGATACGCAGTATTTT. Translated, it gives CASSYNSGGGTDTQYF.

The chain carries TRBV18 and TRBJ1-3, with D hard to call. This CDR3 contains 16 residues. Germline CDR1 KGHSH, CDR2 LQKENI. V lost 2 bases, J lost 0 bases, and 11 bases lay in between. The CDR3, as DNA: TGTGCCAGCTCACCATCCCGCGGATCCTCTGGAAACACCATATATTTT. Translating gives CASSPSRGSSGNTIYF.